This entry describes one TCR beta chain. Its binding antigen is unknown. No base quality values were provided; no much bigger clone lies one nucleotide off. The cohort consisted of 600 to 750 healthy bone marrow donors. All cohort members were sampled while nominally healthy, although unrecorded immune exposures were likely present. Of the approximately 700 cohort members, about 280 had positive CMV serostatus and approximately 360 had negative CMV serostatus, and CMV serostatus was not recorded for the donor. Every donor gave a peripheral blood sample, and the peripheral blood mononuclear cells from that sample were used for TCR beta sequencing. The Qiagen DNeasy Blood Extraction Kit was used to extract genomic DNA from the blood cell samples. Library method: the immunoSEQ multiplex PCR assay. For the multiplex PCR, a mixture combining 60 forward primers for TCR Vbeta segments and 13 reverse primers for TCR Jbeta segments was used. Amplification of the CDR3 region of rearranged TCR beta genes was performed with a multiplex PCR assay on genomic DNA. The amplified TCR beta libraries were sequenced on the Illumina HiSeq System as 87-base-pair reads. The authors' pipeline ran thus. A later analysis tallied around 87 million unique TCR beta chains across the 650 to 750 repertoires, and roughly 11 million of those chains were shared by two or more donors. Raw reads were error-corrected and collapsed into unique sequences with a nearest-neighbor algorithm that merged closely related sequences to remove PCR and sequencing errors. CDR3 sequences were aligned to IMGT reference sequences to assign V, D and J gene segments. For a sequence to be retained, at least a six-nucleotide match to both a V gene segment and a J gene segment was required. A rearrangement counted as productive if the CDR3 had no stop codons and remained in frame with V and J, and every other rearrangement counted as non-productive. CDR3 was defined according to IMGT convention as the region running from the second conserved V-encoded cysteine to the conserved J-encoded phenylalanine. The earlier analysis of roughly 590 of the donors excluded sequences that lacked an unambiguous match to a single V gene segment. In an earlier analysis of 587 of the donors, V segments were called functional above 56.7% productive rearrangements and were called segregating when the between-donor standard deviation exceeded 5%. A statistical classification framework was built for diagnosing cytomegalovirus status from the catalog of TCR beta chain sequences. A later analysis assigned V and J genes by comparing TCR nucleotide sequences with IMGT/GENE-DB human TR gene sequences. A later analysis assigned CDR3 sequences and most-parsimonious VDJ recombination scenarios with the TCRdist pipeline. In a later analysis, each TCR beta chain was defined by its CDR3 amino acid sequence together with its V-gene family, and reads without a unique V-gene family were excluded. As a way to deal with suspected cross-contamination and a sequencing artifact, a later analysis dropped roughly 620 nucleotide sequences that were highly shared and had low generation probability. In a later analysis, a clonal expansion index for each public chain was calculated from normalized within-repertoire ranks of inferred template counts. Generation probabilities in a later analysis came from a VDJ recombination model fitted to out-of-frame rearrangements, and those results were checked against IGoR. In a later analysis, TCR-TCR, TCR-HLA and TCR-CMV co-occurrence was scored with hypergeometric tests, and a repertoire-size bias correction was applied to TCR pairs. To estimate false discovery rates, a later analysis permuted the HLA or CMV assignments 20 times. A later analysis grouped co-occurring TCRs with DBSCAN, adding TCRdist sequence similarity when clustering within HLA-allele-positive subsets. Co-occurrence clustering excluded repertoires with fewer than 30,000 or more than 120,000 public chains, plus five with anomalous nucleotide sharing. Not all clones reach the TCRdb copy of this immuneACCESS table, which keeps in-frame sequences only. Checked studies attribute under half of the gap to unresolved V genes and leave the rest unexplained. That table supplies the V and J calls and clone size; D and trimming were determined from the DNA. The sample records approximately 200,000 clones, over 65% of which are singletons. Roughly 1.3% of the sample is in the top ten clones.

Measured from the cysteine to the phenylalanine, the CDR3 is 16 residues long. Only CDR3 DNA is held: 48 bases, read in frame from base 1. Looking up the germline V gene yields CDR1 SGHNT and CDR2 YENEEA. Deletion took 0 bases off V and 1 base off J, with a span of 12 bases between the germline ends. This specimen comes from a study of cytomegalovirus exposure and HLA in healthy donors (dated by TCRdb to about 2017). About the study as a whole: An earlier analysis of approximately 550 of the donors reported more than 250 Gb of sequence data and 100 million to 130 million unique TCR beta sequences from 150 million to 200 million T cells. All discovery cohort repertoires had been generated using a single sequencing platform. The number of donors typed differed by locus, with about 629-630 for A, B, C, DRB1 and DQB1, over 500 for DQA1, about 610 for DPA1, and some 470 for DPB1. The study used immunosequencing to profile the T cell repertoires of several hundred subjects and linked those repertoires to cytomegalovirus serostatus. Roughly 5 DR-DQ haplotypes were treated as single units for association and clustering because of strong linkage in the cohort. In a later genetic analysis, genome-wide SNP genotypes for about 55% of the roughly 670 donors were used, and that subset was treated as a discovery cohort. An early release that covered 500 to 800 HLA-typed donors contained around 300 gigabases of sequencing data and 70 million to 100 million unique TCR sequences. Donor age, sex, ethnicity and CMV serostatus were compiled alongside the repertoire data. The aim of the study was to test whether cataloging public T cell receptors could identify signatures of past pathogen exposure. On average, 235,054 unique TCR beta nucleotide sequences were sequenced per donor among 398 genotyped donors of the cohort, with roughly 20% of those sequences being non-productive. In a later analysis, previously published TCR beta repertoires from several hundred donors were re-analyzed and high-resolution HLA genotyping was added so that TCR occurrence patterns could be studied. The genetic ancestry cluster associated with self-reported Caucasian donors included 81% of the approximately 400 genotyped donors. An earlier analysis of 450 to 750 of the donors used high-throughput TCR beta sequencing to judge whether each TCR beta V gene segment behaved as functional or pseudogenic. Rather than using new phenotypic data, the later analysis identified candidate immune exposures from TCR beta sequences and from how often those sequences occurred across donors. Along with the approximately 670-subject first cohort, a separate validation cohort of over a hundred different subjects was used. To predict cytomegalovirus infection status, the study brought together high-throughput TCR immunosequencing, statistical association of individual TCRs with disease status, and machine learning. HLA typing covered class I and class II loci at four-digit resolution.

The paper's findings and limits, for the study overall: The sequencing pipeline was judged likely to have produced a cluster of highly shared sequence variants as a technical artifact. A further reported finding was that TCR beta sequences accurately predicted the HLA-A and HLA-B alleles for most subjects in the first cohort. The presence/absence analyses assumed that sequencing depth was roughly uniform across donors, and that assumption may not be true. Because the 87-base-pair reads could not distinguish some IMGT-functional V segments, including TRBV6-2 and TRBV6-3, those segments were excluded. The authors suggested that the approach could potentially be extended to other disease states and immunological phenotypes. Linkage disequilibrium might explain the correlated functional status among segregating V segments, but an unknown experimental factor could not be ruled out. At a false discovery rate of 0.05, a later analysis linked 15,000 to 20,000 TCR beta sequences to specific HLA alleles. In a later analysis, TCR association rates were found to vary across HLA loci, with the most associated TCRs seen for DRB1 alleles and the fewest for HLA-C alleles. Most TCR sequences were seen in very few donors, while some public TCRs were found in many individuals. The only immune exposure information available for the cohort was CMV serostatus. Because some donors lacked HLA typing at each locus, the association tests relied only on the typed subset. Only TCR beta chains were sequenced in this cohort, and the absence of alpha or paired-chain data limited detectable features. In a later analysis, HLA-associated TCR beta chains were found to be more clonally expanded and to have lower generation probabilities than equally common non-associated chains. According to a later genetic analysis, donors in an Asian-associated ancestry cluster had fewer N-insertions in productive TCRs than the roughly 670-donor mean. A total of 150 to 200 TCR beta chains were listed by the study as associated with cytomegalovirus. The earlier analysis of some 540 of the donors excluded roughly 17 rarely observed V segments, including chromosome 9 orphons, because counts were too low. Cytomegalovirus status was reported to be diagnosed by the classifier with high specificity and sensitivity in both the original and validation cohorts. When HLA alleles, especially DR and DQ, strongly co-occurred, attributing TCR associations to individual alleles was difficult. In a later genetic analysis, a missense DCLRE1C variant was associated with V-gene and J-gene trimming of TCR beta chains, and the association was replicated in an independent cohort. In vitro tests confirmed that a few of the cytomegalovirus-associated TCR beta chains recognize cytomegalovirus antigens. A later analysis found that most CMV-associated TCR beta chains appeared HLA-restricted, with HLA associations seemingly driven largely by CMV exposure. In a later analysis, several top co-occurrence clusters were reported to appear linked to parvovirus B19, influenza, CMV and Epstein-Barr virus. Broadly in line with IMGT annotations, most TCR beta V segments showed up in productive rearrangements about 87% or about 30% of the time in an earlier analysis of several hundred of the donors.

The sequencing sample was made of PBMCs. Rearrangement joined TRBV11-3 to TRBJ2-5; confidence is insufficient to name the D gene. The receptor's source is a human donor in good health. CDR3 loop: CASSLEPGGAQETQYF. The DNA sequence follows: TGTGCCAGCAGCTTAGAGCCCGGCGGAGCCCAAGAGACCCAGTACTTC. When the CDR3 is completed using the reference TRBV11-3 and TRBJ2-5 genes on either side, the full variable domain is EAGVVQSPRYKIIEKKQPVAFWCNPISGHNTLYWYLQNLGQGPELLIRYENEEAVDDSQLPKDRFSAERLKGVDSTLKIQPAELGDSAVYLCASSLEPGGAQETQYFGPGTRLLVL.